Below, one TCR beta chain is given with its context. The antigen is undetermined. This PCR relied on a set of 60 Vbeta primers and 13 Jbeta primers. Measured with immunoSEQ multiplex PCR; TCRdb has only the in-frame clones, and not every one. The sample lists 150,000 to 200,000 clones; about 62% were seen once. This sample is part of a study of cytomegalovirus exposure and HLA in healthy donors. Study observations and caveats: On later analysis, the bulk of CMV-associated TCR beta chains appeared to be HLA-restricted.

Germline-derived CDR1 and CDR2 are SGHDT and YYEEEE. CDR3 length: 13 amino acids. V was cut by 0 bases and J by 11 bases, with 14 bases left in between. The rearrangement links TRBV5-6 to TRBJ1-1, with D hard to call. The sequence derives from a man aged 40-49 years in good health and CMV-seronegative. Sequencing was done on a sample of PBMCs. This chain's CDR3 is CASSLAAQEAAFF. The CDR3 nucleotides read TGTGCCAGCAGCTTGGCAGCCCAGGAAGCCGCTTTCTTT.